The 30 T cell receptor beta chains listed next were all sequenced from one sample in a study of shared clonotypes between healthy human individuals. Clones were sequenced by immunoSEQ multiplex PCR, and TCRdb holds only the in-frame ones, with some missing. This sample yields around 2.1 million clones, of which around 95% are seen a single time; 0.13% belongs to the top ten. Sequenced input: naive CD4+ T cells sorted from blood. Noted subset: CD45RA+ positively selected. All receptors derive from a man between 18 and 35 years old in good health.

This chain joins TRBV7-9 and TRBJ2-7; D gene uncertain. The CDR3 covers 15 residues. Trimming cost V 0 bases and J 9 bases, with 18 bases left between them. The V gene's germline CDR1 is SEHNR and CDR2 FQNEAQ (reference sequence). CDR3 bases: TGTGCCAGCAGCTTAGCGGGTGGCCCGACTTTCGGGCAGTACTTC. Translated: CASSLAGGPTFGQYF.

The chain recombines TRBV28 with TRBJ1-5; D is perhaps TRBD1 (5 bases). V was trimmed by 6 bases and J by 3 bases, leaving 12 bases between them. This CDR3 is 14 amino acids long. Germline V gene lookup returns CDR1 MDHEN and CDR2 SYDVKM. The CDR3 reads CASSPRQLNQPQHF. The CDR3 DNA follows: TGTGCCAGCAGCCCCCGACAGCTCAATCAGCCCCAGCATTTT.

V is TRBV27 and J is TRBJ1-1, with 7 positions matching TRBD1. The CDR3 runs to 16 residues. Unmatched junction bases numbered 6, after V lost 1 base and J lost 1 base. Germline V gene sequence: CDR1 MNHEY, CDR2 SMNVEV (reference sequence). The CDR3 nucleotides are TGTGCCAGCAGTTTATGGGCAGGGGGAGGGAACACTGAAGCTTTCTTT. Translated, it gives CASSLWAGGGNTEAFF.

This chain links TRBV9 with TRBJ2-5, with 8 bases lining up with TRBD1. Germline V lookup: CDR1 SGDLS, CDR2 YYNGEE. Trimming removed 4 bases from V and 4 bases from J; junction bases left unmatched: 9. The CDR3 is 15 amino acids. The CDR3 bases are TGTGCCAGCAGCCCCTCAGGGGGCACTAGAGAGACCCAGTACTTC. It is translated as CASSPSGGTRETQYF. The entire variable domain, with the rest obtained from reference TRBV9 and TRBJ2-5, is as follows: DSGVTQTPKHLITATGQRVTLRCSPRSGDLSVYWYQQSLDQGLQFLIQYYNGEERAKGNILERFSAQQFPDLHSELNLSSLELGDSALYFCASSPSGGTRETQYFGPGTRLLVL.

The chain recombines TRBV5-6 with TRBJ2-3; 11 positions agree with TRBD2. This CDR3 contains 17 residues. The germline CDR1 and CDR2 sequences are SGHDT and YYEEEE. J was trimmed by 4 bases and V by 1 base; bases with no gene match: 8. The CDR3 coding sequence is TGTGCCAGCAGCTTGTTGGGGCCTAGCGGGAGGTCAGATACGCAGTATTTT. It translates to CASSLLGPSGRSDTQYF.

This clone was observed a few times. J is TRBJ1-6 and V is TRBV14; 9 bases are a match to TRBD1. The CDR3 loop spans 15 amino acids. V shed 3 bases and J 9 bases; nucleotides not matched to a gene: 6. Germline loops: CDR1 SGHDN, CDR2 FVKESK. Here the CDR3 reads CASSHPDRGSSPLHF. In nucleotides, the CDR3 is TGTGCCAGCAGCCACCCGGACAGGGGAAGTTCACCCCTCCACTTT.

The V gene is TRBV27, the J gene TRBJ2-7; 14 bases match TRBD2. The CDR3 covers 17 residues. Per the germline V gene, CDR1 is MNHEY and CDR2 is SMNVEV (reference sequence). Germline trimming cut 0 bases from V and 7 bases from J; bases unmatched to any gene: 8. The CDR3 region is CASSLSSTSGGAKEQYF. The CDR3 bases are TGTGCCAGCAGTTTATCGTCGACTAGCGGGGGGGCAAAGGAGCAGTACTTC.

The chain is built from TRBV5-6 and TRBJ1-1; D not resolved. Germline assignment: CDR1 SGHDT and CDR2 YYEEEE. V lost 4 bases and J lost 0, with 10 bases in between. The CDR3 totals 14 residues. The CDR3 here is CASSRLTVNTEAFF. CDR3 DNA: TGTGCCAGCAGCCGCCTGACGGTGAACACTGAAGCTTTCTTT.

V gene TRBV30 combines with J gene TRBJ1-4; D not resolved. The CDR3 spans 13 residues. Germline lookup yields CDR1 GTSNPN and CDR2 SVGIG (reference sequence). Trimming pared 2 bases from V and 7 bases from J, leaving 11 bases between. The DNA for the CDR3 is TGTGCCTGGAGTCAATCCTCAGTTGAAAAACTGTTTTTT. Its translation: CAWSQSSVEKLFF.

This chain joins TRBV7-9 and TRBJ2-7; 11 nucleotides line up with TRBD2. Germline-derived CDR1 and CDR2 are SEHNR and FQNEAQ (reference sequence). CDR3 length equals 15 residues. The ends lost 1 base at V and 6 bases at J; junction bases unmatched: 5. CDR3 sequence reads: CASSLDGLAGGEQYF. The CDR3 DNA follows: TGTGCCAGCAGCTTAGATGGTCTAGCGGGAGGCGAGCAGTACTTC.

The CDR3 region is CASSRTADYNSPLHF. CDR3 nucleotides: TGTGCCAGCAGCAGGACTGCTGATTATAATTCACCCCTCCACTTT. V and J are TRBV7-9 and TRBJ1-6; D is ambiguous. V was clipped by 5 bases and J by 4 bases, with 12 bases between them. CDR1 and CDR2 from the germline V gene are SEHNR and FQNEAQ (reference sequence). This CDR3 has 15 amino acids.

The chain combines TRBV19 with TRBJ2-7, with D perhaps given as TRBD1 or TRBD2 (5 bases each). The CDR3 consists of 16 residues. Germline loops: CDR1 LNHDA, CDR2 SQIVND (reference sequence). Trimming pared 3 bases from V and 1 base from J, leaving 16 bases between. CDR3 sequence reads: CASSIRVWGSSYEQYF. In DNA form, the CDR3 reads TGTGCCAGTAGTATTCGAGTCTGGGGGAGTTCCTACGAGCAGTACTTC. The full variable domain, with the rest looked up from reference TRBV19 and TRBJ2-7, is DGGITQSPKYLFRKEGQNVTLSCEQNLNHDAMYWYRQDPGQGLRLIYYSQIVNDFQKGDIAEGYSVSREKKESFPLTVTSAQKNPTAFYLCASSIRVWGSSYEQYFGPGTRLTVT.

The rearrangement joins TRBV28 to TRBJ2-3; D is perhaps TRBD2 (6 bases). The V end was cut by 6 bases, the J end by 14 bases, with 15 bases between. The germline V gene encodes CDR1 MDHEN and CDR2 SYDVKM. The CDR3 sequence is 11 residues long. The CDR3 DNA is TGTGCCAGCAGCCTTAGGAGGGGTTTGTATTTT. Encoded protein: CASSLRRGLYF. Combining the CDR3 with reference TRBV28 and TRBJ2-3 gives the whole variable domain DVKVTQSSRYLVKRTGEKVFLECVQDMDHENMFWYRQDPGLGLRLIYFSYDVKMKEKGDIPEGYSVSREKKERFSLILESASTNQTSMYLCASSLRRGLYFGPGTRLTVL.

The rearrangement joins TRBV5-1 to TRBJ1-5, with D maybe TRBD1 (5 bases). Trimming cost V 0 bases and J 5 bases, with 9 bases left between them. Per the germline V gene, CDR1 is SGHRS and CDR2 is YFSETQ. CDR3 length equals 14 residues. CDR3 protein: CASSLGDGYQPQHF. DNA of the CDR3: TGCGCCAGCAGCTTGGGGGACGGCTATCAGCCCCAGCATTTT.

V and J are TRBV5-6 and TRBJ2-2, with 8 bases fitting TRBD2. V trimming: 5 bases; J trimming: 4 bases; junction bases outside the gene matches: 7. CDR1 is SGHDT, CDR2 YYEEEE, per germline. The CDR3 has 15 amino acids. The CDR3 is CASSQGLGGTGELFF. In nucleotides, the CDR3 is TGTGCCAGCAGTCAGGGACTAGGGGGCACCGGGGAGCTGTTTTTT. Variable domain in full (rest from reference TRBV5-6 and TRBJ2-2): DAGVTQSPTHLIKTRGQQVTLRCSPKSGHDTVSWYQQALGQGPQFIFQYYEEEERQRGNFPDRFSGHQFPNYSSELNVNALLLGDSALYLCASSQGLGGTGELFFGEGSRLTVL.

The rearrangement joins TRBV9 to TRBJ2-5, with no clear D. The CDR3 sequence is 15 residues long. Trimming removed 0 bases from V and 5 bases from J, with 14 bases in between. Germline CDR1 reads SGDLS; CDR2 reads YYNGEE. The CDR3 reads CASSVASNSWETQYF. The DNA of the CDR3 is TGTGCCAGCAGCGTAGCCTCGAATTCTTGGGAGACCCAGTACTTC.

The chain recombines TRBV10-3 with TRBJ1-2; D possibly corresponds to TRBD1 (5 bases). The CDR3 extends over 14 amino acids. Germline-derived CDR1 and CDR2 are ENHRY and SYGVKD. Trimming took 2 bases from V and 2 from J, leaving 9 bases between them. The CDR3, as DNA: TGTGCCATCAGTGAGAAAGGGACGAACTATGGCTACACCTTC. Translating it yields CAISEKGTNYGYTF.

V is TRBV2 and J is TRBJ1-3; 7 nucleotides match TRBD1. The CDR3 is 14 residues long. Germline V lookup: CDR1 SNHLY, CDR2 FYNNEI. After removal of 5 bases from V and 2 bases from J, the junction contained 3 bases not matched to a gene. The CDR3 nucleotides are TGTGCCAGCAGTTCCGGGACAGCTGGAAACACCATATATTTT. It specifies CASSSGTAGNTIYF.

The CDR3 nucleotides read TGTGCCAGCAGCTCCACAGGACAGGGTTTAGGCTATGGCTACACCTTC. This encodes CASSSTGQGLGYGYTF. The V and J genes are TRBV5-4 and TRBJ1-2; TRBD1 matches at 8 bases. Germline V gene sequence: CDR1 SGHNT, CDR2 YYREEE (reference sequence). Germline trimming cut 3 bases from V and 4 bases from J; bases unmatched to any gene: 11. The CDR3 contains 16 residues.

The chain couples TRBV19 to TRBJ1-5; TRBD1 agrees at 9 bases. The germline V gene encodes CDR1 LNHDA and CDR2 SQIVND (reference sequence). Unmatched junction bases numbered 7, after V lost 4 bases and J lost 3 bases. This CDR3 has 16 residues. The DNA of the CDR3 is TGTGCCAGTAGTACATCCGGGACAGGGCTCAATCAGCCCCAGCATTTT. Its translation: CASSTSGTGLNQPQHF.

V is TRBV10-3 and J is TRBJ1-1; D might be TRBD1 (6 bases). Trimming took 0 bases from V and 4 from J, leaving 15 bases between them. This CDR3 region has 16 residues. The germline gives CDR1 ENHRY, CDR2 SYGVKD. Here the CDR3 reads CAISESYNREGTEAFF. The CDR3 DNA sequence: TGTGCCATCAGTGAGTCGTATAACAGGGAAGGCACTGAAGCTTTCTTT.

The V call is TRBV9, the J call TRBJ2-2, with 7 bases aligning to TRBD1. CDR1 SGDLS and CDR2 YYNGEE come from the germline V gene. The CDR3 has 16 amino acids. The V segment lost 3 bases and the J segment 6 bases; nucleotides outside the gene matches: 11. The CDR3 DNA is TGTGCCAGCAGCGCTCGGGACAGTAGCCTACCCGGGGAGCTGTTTTTT. Its protein product is CASSARDSSLPGELFF.

The gene calls are TRBV28 and TRBJ2-7, with D tentatively TRBD2 (5 bases). Germline V gene data show CDR1 as MDHEN and CDR2 as SYDVKM. The CDR3 has 12 amino acids. Trimming left V 9 bases short and J 6 bases short, with 15 bases between. CDR3 nucleotides: TGTGCCAGTAGCCGGGGTTTTCCCGAGCAGTACTTC. It is translated as CASSRGFPEQYF.

Here the CDR3 DNA reads TGTGCCAGCAGCTTATCGGTCGGGGCCAATGAGCAGTTCTTC. Translating it yields CASSLSVGANEQFF. The chain links TRBV7-3 to TRBJ2-1; the D gene could be TRBD1 or TRBD2 (5 bases each). This CDR3 has 14 residues. V lost 2 bases to trimming and J lost 6 bases, with 11 bases between them. Germline V gene data show CDR1 as SGHTA and CDR2 as FQGTGA.

The chain has TRBV30 and TRBJ1-3; 8 bases are a match to TRBD1. The junction had 4 bases not matched to a gene; V was cut back by 4 bases and J by 2 bases. The CDR3 loop spans 14 amino acids. Germline-derived CDR1 and CDR2 are GTSNPN and SVGIG (reference sequence). Here the CDR3 DNA reads TGTGCCTGGACCGACAGGGGAGCTGGAAACACCATATATTTT. Protein: CAWTDRGAGNTIYF.

In its sample, this clone was seen a few times. The same CDR3 is also encoded by other DNA sequences in this sample. This CDR3 reads CASSADRGNQPQHF. CDR3 in DNA: TGTGCCAGCAGCGCGGACAGGGGGAATCAGCCCCAGCATTTT. The rearrangement joins TRBV2 to TRBJ1-5, with 10 nucleotides matching TRBD1. With 6 bases clipped from V and 4 bases from J, the junction kept 3 bases outside the gene matches. Germline V gene sequence: CDR1 SNHLY, CDR2 FYNNEI. CDR3 length: 14 amino acids.

The genes are TRBV18 and TRBJ1-1, with D uncertain. CDR1 is KGHSH and CDR2 is LQKENI in the germline V gene. The length of the CDR3 is 14 residues. V lost 5 bases to trimming and J lost 5 bases, with 15 bases between them. The CDR3 is CASSAKERGTEAFF. The CDR3 bases are TGTGCCAGCTCAGCCAAGGAGAGAGGAACTGAAGCTTTCTTT.

The chain combines TRBV5-4 with TRBJ1-1; D unresolved. The CDR3 contains 13 residues. V gave up 4 bases and J gave up 1 base, with 8 bases separating them. CDR1 is SGHNT and CDR2 is YYREEE in the germline V gene (reference sequence). CDR3 protein: CASSTNTNTEAFF. Written as DNA, the CDR3 is TGTGCCAGCAGCACGAATACGAACACTGAAGCTTTCTTT.

The CDR3 DNA reads as TGTGCCAGCAGTTCGCGGGGGGTGATCGGGGAGCTGTTTTTT. This encodes CASSSRGVIGELFF. V usage is TRBV6-5 and J usage is TRBJ2-2, with 8 bases that match TRBD2. Unmatched junction bases numbered 5, after V lost 4 bases and J lost 7 bases. Per germline, CDR1 MNHEY and CDR2 SVGAGI. CDR3 length: 14 amino acids.

This clone was detected only once. Other DNA sequences in this sample translate to the same CDR3. This rearrangement joins TRBV5-1 to TRBJ2-1; 7 bases align to TRBD1. Germline CDR1 is SGHRS and CDR2 is YFSETQ. Germline trimming cut 3 bases from V and 4 bases from J; bases unmatched to any gene: 1. The CDR3 has 13 amino acids. The CDR3 spells CASSSQGYNEQFF. CDR3 in DNA: TGCGCCAGCAGCTCACAGGGGTACAATGAGCAGTTCTTC.